This T cell receptor beta chain was retrieved from a study of T cells after yellow fever vaccination. Points from the study as a whole: Faster peaking, at day 5 versus 15, marked a secondary response that was weaker. Some clonotypes were seen in both the CD4 and the CD8 compartments. These made up a small share and likely arose from convergent recombination. Reappearing after the booster were most of the clones from primary vaccination (roughly 96% CD4, around 90% CD8).

This clonotype was detected a few times. Its matching antigen is unknown. The V gene's germline CDR1 is LGHNA and CDR2 YNFKEQ. This CDR3 contains 17 residues. Trimming shortened V by 2 bases and J by 4 bases, and 17 bases separated the two germline ends. As TCR cDNA was made by 5'RACE template switching, a universal primer site and UMIs were added. TCRdb re-called the 5' RACE reads with MiXCR, one entry per CDR3 protein. The sample includes some 300,000 distinct CDR3 sequences, about 8.3% seen only once; the top ten take 17%. The sequenced sample was PBMCs, obtained around 45 days after the first yellow fever vaccination. The source of this sequence is a young man who received the YFV17D yellow fever vaccine. The chain has TRBV4-2 and TRBJ2-2, with a weak D call TRBD2 (6 bases). CDR3 region: CASSQKRRGEGTGELFF. The CDR3 region has the DNA TGTGCCAGCAGCCAAAAACGGAGGGGCGAGGGCACCGGGGAGCTGTTTTTT.